This record covers a single TCR beta chain. Its antigen is not identified. This CDR3 spans 16 amino acids. Amplification used 60 Vbeta primers and 13 Jbeta primers. Original data processing: Later work found around 72 million unique TCR beta chains, with about 10 million shared. Libraries were prepared by immunoSEQ multiplex PCR; TCRdb keeps only in-frame clonotypes and omits some of them. The V and J calls and clone size come from that table; D and trimming were worked out from the DNA. The sample lists 180,000 or so clones, roughly 8.7% occurring once. This sample stems from a study of cytomegalovirus exposure and HLA in healthy donors. Whole-study findings and limits: An analysis was carried out later, and it reportedly showed fewer N-insertions in an Asian-associated ancestry cluster than the approximately 700-donor mean.

The specimen sequenced was PBMCs. The clonotype originates from a woman in her twenties or thirties in good health and CMV-seropositive. The chain is built from TRBV21-1 and TRBJ1-5; the table's D call, TRBD1, was not checked against the DNA. TRBV21-1 is a listed pseudogene. The CDR3 protein is CASSKETGLGNQPQHF. In DNA, the CDR3 is TGTGCCAGCAGCAAAGAGACAGGGTTAGGGAATCAGCCCCAGCATTTT.